The present T cell receptor (beta chain) was sequenced within a study of CD8+ T cells in alopecia areata. Germline assignment: CDR1 MDHEN and CDR2 SYDVKM. Deletions cut 5 bases from V and 8 bases from J, with 24 bases between. The CDR3 totals 16 residues. The authors extracted RNA and reverse transcribed it into cDNA as the sequencing template. Profiled with immunoSEQ multiplex PCR; TCRdb holds only in-frame clones, not every one. Seen here are about 100,000 clones, about 50% observed once, and the top ten hold 20% to 30%. Researchers took lesional scalp punch biopsies and peripheral blood from people who were alopecia areata patients. CD4+ and CD8+ T cells were sorted from PBMCs stained for CD3, CD4 and CD8. Study-level findings and limits: There were also resident alphabeta T cells of normal skin sequenced in scalp samples. Researchers report lesional scalp, most notably alopecia totalis/universalis, outstripped normal scalp in clonality.

Notes on this clone: The antigen remains unidentified.

The source material was NKG2D-low CD8+ T cells sorted from blood. The chain links TRBV28 to TRBJ1-2; a weak D match, TRBD1 (6 bases). The TCR comes from a human donor with alopecia areata. CDR3 sequence reads: CASSPFRGSGIHGYTF. In DNA form, the CDR3 reads TGTGCCAGCAGTCCATTTAGGGGGTCGGGGATTCACGGCTACACCTTC.